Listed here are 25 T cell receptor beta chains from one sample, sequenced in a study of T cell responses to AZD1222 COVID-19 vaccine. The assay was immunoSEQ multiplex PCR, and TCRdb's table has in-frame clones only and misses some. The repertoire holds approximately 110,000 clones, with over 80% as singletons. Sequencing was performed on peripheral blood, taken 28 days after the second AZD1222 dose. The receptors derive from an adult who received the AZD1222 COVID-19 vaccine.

CDR3 amino acids: CASSLGGRDTQYF. The CDR3 DNA sequence: TGCGCCAGCAGCTTAGGTGGCCGAGATACGCAGTATTTT. The chain joins TRBV5-1 to TRBJ2-3; D unresolved. The CDR3 covers 13 residues. Germline lookup yields CDR1 SGHRS and CDR2 YFSETQ. Trimming took 2 bases from V and 5 from J, leaving 9 bases between them.

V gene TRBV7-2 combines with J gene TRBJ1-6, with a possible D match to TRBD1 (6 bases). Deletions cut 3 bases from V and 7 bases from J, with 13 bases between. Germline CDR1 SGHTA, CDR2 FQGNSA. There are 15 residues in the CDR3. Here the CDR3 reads CASSFLGGANSPLHF. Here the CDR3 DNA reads TGTGCCAGCAGCTTCTTGGGGGGGGCCAATTCACCCCTCCACTTT.

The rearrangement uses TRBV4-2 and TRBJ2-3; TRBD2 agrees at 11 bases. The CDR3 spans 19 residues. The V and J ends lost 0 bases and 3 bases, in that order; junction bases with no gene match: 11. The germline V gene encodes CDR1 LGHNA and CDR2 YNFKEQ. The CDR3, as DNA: TGTGCCAGCAGCCAAGATGTGACTAGCGGGAAAGCCAATACAGATACGCAGTATTTT. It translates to CASSQDVTSGKANTDTQYF.

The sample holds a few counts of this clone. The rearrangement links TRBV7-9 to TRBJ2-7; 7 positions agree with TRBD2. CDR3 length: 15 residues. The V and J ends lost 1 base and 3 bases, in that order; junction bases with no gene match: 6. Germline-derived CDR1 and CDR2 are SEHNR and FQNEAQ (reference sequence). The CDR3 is CASSLGDAGVYEQYF. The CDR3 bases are TGTGCCAGCAGCTTAGGGGATGCGGGAGTCTACGAGCAGTACTTC.

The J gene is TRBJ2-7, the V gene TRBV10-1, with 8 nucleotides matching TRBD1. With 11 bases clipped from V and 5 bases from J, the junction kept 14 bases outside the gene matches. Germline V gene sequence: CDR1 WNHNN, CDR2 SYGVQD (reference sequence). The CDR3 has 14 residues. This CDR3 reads CAAPRDRGSHEQYF. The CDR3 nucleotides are TGCGCCGCCCCCCGCGACAGGGGATCCCACGAGCAGTACTTC.

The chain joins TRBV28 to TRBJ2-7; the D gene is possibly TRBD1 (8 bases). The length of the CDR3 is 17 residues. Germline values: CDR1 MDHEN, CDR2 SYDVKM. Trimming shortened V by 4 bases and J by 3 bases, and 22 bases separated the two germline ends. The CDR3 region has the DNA TGTGCCAGCAGTTCCCCCAGGGGGCCGACGGGGGGCTACGAGCAGTACTTC. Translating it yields CASSSPRGPTGGYEQYF.

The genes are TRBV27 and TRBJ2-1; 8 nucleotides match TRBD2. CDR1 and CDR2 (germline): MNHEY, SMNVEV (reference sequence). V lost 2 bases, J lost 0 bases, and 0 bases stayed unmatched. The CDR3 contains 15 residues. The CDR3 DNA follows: TGTGCCAGCAGTTTACTAGCGGGCTCCTACAATGAGCAGTTCTTC. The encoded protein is CASSLLAGSYNEQFF.

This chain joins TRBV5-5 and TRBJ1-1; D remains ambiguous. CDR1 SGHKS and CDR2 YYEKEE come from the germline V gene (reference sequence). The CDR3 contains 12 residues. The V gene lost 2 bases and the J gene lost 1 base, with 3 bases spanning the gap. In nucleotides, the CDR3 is TGTGCCAGCAGCTTAACGAACACTGAAGCTTTCTTT. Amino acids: CASSLTNTEAFF.

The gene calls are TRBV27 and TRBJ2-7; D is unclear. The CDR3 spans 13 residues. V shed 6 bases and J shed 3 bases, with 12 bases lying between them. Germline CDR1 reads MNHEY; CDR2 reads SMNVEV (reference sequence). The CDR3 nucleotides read TGTGCCAGCAGCCGCAAGTCGAGCTACGAGCAGTACTTC. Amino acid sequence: CASSRKSSYEQYF.

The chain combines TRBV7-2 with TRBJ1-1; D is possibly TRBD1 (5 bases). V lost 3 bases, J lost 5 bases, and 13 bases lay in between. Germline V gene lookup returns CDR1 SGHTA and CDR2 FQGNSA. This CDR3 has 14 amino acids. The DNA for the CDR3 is TGTGCCAGCAGCTTGTATGGAGAGGGGACTGAAGCTTTCTTT. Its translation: CASSLYGEGTEAFF.

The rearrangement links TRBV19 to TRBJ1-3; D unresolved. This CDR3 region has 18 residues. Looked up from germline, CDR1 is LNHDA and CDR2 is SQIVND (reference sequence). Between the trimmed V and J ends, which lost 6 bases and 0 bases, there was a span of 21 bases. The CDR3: CASRSFGVTGDSGNTIYF. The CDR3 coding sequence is TGTGCCAGTAGGTCCTTTGGAGTGACCGGAGACTCTGGAAACACCATATATTTT.

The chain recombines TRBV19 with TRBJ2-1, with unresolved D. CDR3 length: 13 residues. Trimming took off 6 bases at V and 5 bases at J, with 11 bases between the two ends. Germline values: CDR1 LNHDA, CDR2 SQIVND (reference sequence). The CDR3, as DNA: TGTGCCAGTAGCTGGACGGGCCACAATGAGCAGTTCTTC. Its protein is CASSWTGHNEQFF.

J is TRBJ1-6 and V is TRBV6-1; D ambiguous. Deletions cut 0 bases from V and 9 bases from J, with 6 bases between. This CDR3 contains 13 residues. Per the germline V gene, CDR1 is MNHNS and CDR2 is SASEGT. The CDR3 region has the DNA TGTGCCAGCAGTGAAGCACACCCTTCACCCCTCCACTTT. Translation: CASSEAHPSPLHF.

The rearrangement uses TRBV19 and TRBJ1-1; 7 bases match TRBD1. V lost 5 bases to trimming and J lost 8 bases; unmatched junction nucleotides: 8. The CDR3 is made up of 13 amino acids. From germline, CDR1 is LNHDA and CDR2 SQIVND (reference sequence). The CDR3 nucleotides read TGTGCCAGTAGTGGACAGGTAGTATCGGAAGCTTTCTTT. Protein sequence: CASSGQVVSEAFF.

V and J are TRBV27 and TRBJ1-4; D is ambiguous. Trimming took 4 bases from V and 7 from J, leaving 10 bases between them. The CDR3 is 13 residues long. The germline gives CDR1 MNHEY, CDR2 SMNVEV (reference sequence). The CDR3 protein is CASSSEPGEKLFF. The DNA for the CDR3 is TGTGCCAGCAGTTCAGAGCCAGGTGAAAAACTGTTTTTT.

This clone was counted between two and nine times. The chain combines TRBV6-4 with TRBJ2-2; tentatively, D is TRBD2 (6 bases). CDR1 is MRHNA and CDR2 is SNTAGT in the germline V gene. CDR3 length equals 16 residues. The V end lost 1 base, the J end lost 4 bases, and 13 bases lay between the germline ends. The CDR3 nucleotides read TGTGCCAGCAGTGACTTGGCGGGGCGAACCACCGGGGAGCTGTTTTTT. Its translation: CASSDLAGRTTGELFF.

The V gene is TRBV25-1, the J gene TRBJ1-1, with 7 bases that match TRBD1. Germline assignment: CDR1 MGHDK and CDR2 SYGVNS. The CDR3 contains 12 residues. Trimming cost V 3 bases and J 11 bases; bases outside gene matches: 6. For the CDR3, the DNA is TGTGCCAGCAGTGAGACAGGGAGGGTGGCTTTCTTT. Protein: CASSETGRVAFF.

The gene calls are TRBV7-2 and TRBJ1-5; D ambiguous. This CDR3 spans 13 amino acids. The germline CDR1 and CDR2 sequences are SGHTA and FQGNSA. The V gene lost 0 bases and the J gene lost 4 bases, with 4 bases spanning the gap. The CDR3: CASSLAQNQPQHF. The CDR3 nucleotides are TGTGCCAGCAGCTTAGCCCAGAATCAGCCCCAGCATTTT.

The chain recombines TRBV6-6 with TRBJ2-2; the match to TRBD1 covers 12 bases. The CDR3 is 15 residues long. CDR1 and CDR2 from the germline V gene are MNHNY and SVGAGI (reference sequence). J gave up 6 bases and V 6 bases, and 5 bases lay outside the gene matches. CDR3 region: CASRIGTGGSGELFF. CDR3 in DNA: TGTGCCAGCAGAATTGGGACAGGGGGCTCCGGGGAGCTGTTTTTT.

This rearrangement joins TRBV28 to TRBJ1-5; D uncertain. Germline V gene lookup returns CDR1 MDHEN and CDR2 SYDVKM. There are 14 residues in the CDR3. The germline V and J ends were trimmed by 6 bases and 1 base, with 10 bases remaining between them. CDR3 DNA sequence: TGTGCCAGCAGGTGGCAGACCAGCAATCAGCCCCAGCATTTT. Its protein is CASRWQTSNQPQHF.

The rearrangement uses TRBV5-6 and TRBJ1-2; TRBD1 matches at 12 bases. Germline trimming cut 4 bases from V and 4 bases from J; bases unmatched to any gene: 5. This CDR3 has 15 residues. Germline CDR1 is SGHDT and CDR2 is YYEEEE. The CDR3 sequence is CASSRDRGQPYGYTF. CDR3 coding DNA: TGTGCCAGCAGCCGGGACAGGGGGCAGCCCTATGGCTACACCTTC.

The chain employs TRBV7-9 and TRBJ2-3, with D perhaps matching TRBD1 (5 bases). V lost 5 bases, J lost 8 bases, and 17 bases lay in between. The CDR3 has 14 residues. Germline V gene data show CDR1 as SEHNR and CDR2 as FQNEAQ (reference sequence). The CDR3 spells CASSPDTQSSTQYF. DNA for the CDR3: TGTGCCAGCAGCCCGGACACCCAGAGTAGTACGCAGTATTTT.

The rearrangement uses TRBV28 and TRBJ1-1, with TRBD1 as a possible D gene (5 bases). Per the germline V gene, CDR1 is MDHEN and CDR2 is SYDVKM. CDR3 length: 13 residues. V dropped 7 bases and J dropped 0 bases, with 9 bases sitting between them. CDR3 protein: CASTHRMNTEAFF. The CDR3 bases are TGTGCCAGCACCCACAGGATGAACACTGAAGCTTTCTTT.

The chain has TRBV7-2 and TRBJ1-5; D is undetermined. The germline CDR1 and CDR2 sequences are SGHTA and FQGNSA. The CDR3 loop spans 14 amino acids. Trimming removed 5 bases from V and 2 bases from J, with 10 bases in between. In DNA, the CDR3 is TGTGCCAGCAGCGATGTACCAGGCAATCAGCCCCAGCATTTT. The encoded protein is CASSDVPGNQPQHF. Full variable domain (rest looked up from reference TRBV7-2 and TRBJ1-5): GAGVSQSPSNKVTEKGKDVELRCDPISGHTALYWYRQSLGQGLEFLIYFQGNSAPDKSGLPSDRFSAERTGGSVSTLTIQRTQQEDSAVYLCASSDVPGNQPQHFGDGTRLSIL.

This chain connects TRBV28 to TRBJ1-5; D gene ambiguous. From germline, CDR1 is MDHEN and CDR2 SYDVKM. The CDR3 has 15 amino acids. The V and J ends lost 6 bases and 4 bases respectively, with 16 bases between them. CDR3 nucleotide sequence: TGTGCCAGCAGGCTAAGGGTCCGGGAGAATCAGCCCCAGCATTTT. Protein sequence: CASRLRVRENQPQHF.